What follows are 30 T cell receptor beta chains derived from one specimen sequenced in a study of cytomegalovirus exposure and HLA in healthy donors. The PCR made use of 60 Vbeta and 13 Jbeta primers. Assay used: immunoSEQ multiplex PCR; TCRdb lists only in-frame clones, some missing. The profile covers about 100,000 clones, with roughly 70% appearing a single time and 4.8% taken by the ten largest. The specimen was PBMCs. These TCRs come from a young woman in good health and CMV-seropositive.

In nucleotides, the CDR3 is TGTGCCAGCTCACTGGGACAGGGGAACACTGAAGCTTTCTTT. Translation gives CASSLGQGNTEAFF. V usage is TRBV18 and J usage is TRBJ1-1; 9 bases match TRBD1. The V and J ends lost 4 bases and 1 base, in that order; junction bases with no gene match: 1. The CDR3 contains 14 residues. From germline, CDR1 is KGHSH and CDR2 LQKENI.

The chain links TRBV5-5 to TRBJ2-7, with 8 bases that match TRBD2. Germline V CDR1 and CDR2: SGHKS, YYEKEE (reference sequence). The length of the CDR3 is 15 residues. V shed 0 bases and J 3 bases; nucleotides not matched to a gene: 5. The CDR3 DNA is TGTGCCAGCAGCTTGGGGACTAGCTTGAGCTACGAGCAGTACTTC. This sequence encodes CASSLGTSLSYEQYF.

The genes are TRBV6-4 and TRBJ2-2; D gene unclear. In germline, CDR1 is MRHNA, CDR2 SNTAGT. The length of the CDR3 is 12 residues. The V end was cut by 0 bases, the J end by 7 bases, with 3 bases between. The CDR3 DNA reads as TGTGCCAGCAGTGACTCCCGCGGGGAGCTGTTTTTT. Translated, it gives CASSDSRGELFF.

This clone appeared a few times. This same CDR3 is encoded by further DNA sequences in the sample. This chain joins TRBV5-1 and TRBJ2-3; 7 bases map to TRBD2. The V segment lost 0 bases and the J segment 1 base; nucleotides outside the gene matches: 2. The CDR3 is 15 amino acids. Germline V gene sequence: CDR1 SGHRS, CDR2 YFSETQ. Here the CDR3 DNA reads TGCGCCAGCAGCTTGGGCCTAGCGGGCACAGATACGCAGTATTTT. As protein: CASSLGLAGTDTQYF.

This clone has a single count. This rearrangement joins TRBV27 to TRBJ2-2; tentatively, D is TRBD2 (6 bases). The CDR3 is made up of 12 amino acids. Germline V gene sequence: CDR1 MNHEY, CDR2 SMNVEV (reference sequence). V lost 10 bases, J lost 8 bases, and 14 bases lay in between. The CDR3, as DNA: TGTGCCACCAAAGGGAGGCTTGGGGAGCTGTTTTTT. Its protein is CATKGRLGELFF.

Only a few counts were recorded for this clone. The rearrangement joins TRBV2 to TRBJ2-1, with TRBD1 matching over 8 bases. The CDR3 loop spans 14 amino acids. Germline CDR1 SNHLY, CDR2 FYNNEI. Trimming cost V 8 bases and J 2 bases; bases outside gene matches: 5. The CDR3 nucleotides are TGTGCCAGCCTTCGGACAGGGACCTACAATGAGCAGTTCTTC. Its protein product is CASLRTGTYNEQFF.

The CDR3 coding sequence is TGTGCCAGCACCTCCGGGGGGGCGCGTAATGAAAAACTGTTTTTT. Residues: CASTSGGARNEKLFF. The chain couples TRBV7-9 to TRBJ1-4; possibly TRBD1 for D (6 bases). Deletions cut 7 bases from V and 4 bases from J, with 16 bases between. CDR3 size: 15 residues. CDR1 SEHNR and CDR2 FQNEAQ come from the germline V gene (reference sequence).

The chain joins TRBV28 to TRBJ2-7, with D tentatively TRBD2 (7 bases). Germline CDR1 MDHEN, CDR2 SYDVKM. The V and J ends lost 6 bases and 0 bases respectively, with 9 bases between them. The CDR3 is 13 amino acids. CDR3 nucleotides: TGTGCCAGCAGAGGGGGGGCCTCCTACGAGCAGTACTTC. It yields the protein CASRGGASYEQYF.

This chain uses TRBV11-1 with TRBJ2-7, with 8 bases aligning to TRBD2. CDR1 is SGHAT, CDR2 FQDESV, per germline (reference sequence). The CDR3 consists of 13 residues. The V and J ends lost 5 bases and 5 bases, in that order; junction bases with no gene match: 5. The CDR3 sequence is CASSRGGFDEQYF. In nucleotides, the CDR3 is TGTGCCAGCAGCCGGGGGGGTTTTGACGAGCAGTACTTC.

J is TRBJ2-5 and V is TRBV20-1, with D maybe TRBD2 (5 bases). Trimming left V 6 bases short and J 5 bases short, with 7 bases between. The CDR3 runs 10 residues. In germline, CDR1 is DFQATT, CDR2 SNEGSKA (reference sequence). Here the CDR3 reads CSAGEETQYF. As DNA, the CDR3 is TGCAGTGCCGGGGAGGAGACCCAGTACTTC.

The genes are TRBV28 and TRBJ2-3, with a tentative D call TRBD1 (6 bases). Germline V gene sequence: CDR1 MDHEN, CDR2 SYDVKM. The CDR3 is 14 residues long. The V end was cut by 3 bases, the J end by 7 bases, with 14 bases between. CDR3 DNA sequence: TGTGCCAGCAGTTTGGCAGGGGTGAGGAATACGCAGTATTTT. This sequence encodes CASSLAGVRNTQYF.

V usage is TRBV12-5 and J usage is TRBJ2-1, with D tentatively TRBD1 (6 bases). The CDR3 sequence is 16 residues long. V was shortened by 5 bases and J by 8 bases, with 22 bases between the two germline ends. CDR1 and CDR2 from the germline V gene are LGHNT and FRNRAP. The DNA for the CDR3 is TGTGCTAGTGGTGGGCTACAGGGCCCGGACGGGGATGAGCAGTTCTTC. This codes for CASGGLQGPDGDEQFF.

The chain couples TRBV23-1 to TRBJ1-1; D call uncertain. TRBV23-1 is sorted into the ORF group, with uncertain function. V was clipped by 6 bases and J by 5 bases, with 22 bases between them. The CDR3 covers 16 residues. The CDR3 nucleotides read TGCGCCAGCAGCCCCCCTAGATTCGGGTTTCGGACTGAAGCTTTCTTT. Its translation is CASSPPRFGFRTEAFF.

The rearrangement joins TRBV4-3 to TRBJ1-4; maybe TRBD1 (5 bases). CDR1 and CDR2 (germline): LGHNA, YSLEER. V shed 0 bases and J shed 3 bases, with 11 bases lying between them. The CDR3 totals 16 residues. CDR3 DNA sequence: TGCGCCAGCAGCCAAGATGGCAGGGCCCCTAATGAAAAACTGTTTTTT. Translation gives CASSQDGRAPNEKLFF.

V and J are TRBV28 and TRBJ1-2; D unresolved. The V gene's germline CDR1 is MDHEN and CDR2 SYDVKM. V was pared by 3 bases and J by 2 bases, with 7 bases between. CDR3 length equals 13 residues. CDR3 nucleotides: TGTGCCAGCAGTTTTGCGGCGAACTATGGCTACACCTTC. Residues: CASSFAANYGYTF.

V is TRBV6-6 and J is TRBJ1-2; a possible D gene is TRBD1 (6 bases). Trimming cost V 2 bases and J 5 bases, with 15 bases left between them. This CDR3 has 15 residues. Germline V lookup: CDR1 MNHNY, CDR2 SVGAGI (reference sequence). The CDR3 nucleotides are TGTGCCAGCAGTTACGACGGGGGGCGCAGATATGGCTACACCTTC. Its translation is CASSYDGGRRYGYTF.

This sequence joins TRBV9 and TRBJ1-1, with 8 nucleotides matching TRBD1. The CDR3 spans 14 residues. The J segment lost 1 base and the V segment lost 4 bases, leaving 3 bases of the junction unmatched. Germline V gives CDR1 SGDLS, CDR2 YYNGEE. The CDR3 protein is CASSQGAGNTEAFF. In DNA, the CDR3 is TGTGCCAGCAGCCAGGGGGCGGGGAACACTGAAGCTTTCTTT.

The V and J genes are TRBV7-8 and TRBJ2-7; maybe TRBD1 (6 bases). The germline V gene encodes CDR1 SGHVS and CDR2 FQNEAQ. The CDR3 runs to 16 residues. With 4 bases removed from V and 0 bases from J, the gap between germline ends came to 16 bases. The CDR3 is CASSSLKGTSSYEQYF. The CDR3 DNA is TGTGCCAGCAGCTCCCTAAAGGGGACAAGCTCCTACGAGCAGTACTTC.

The chain recombines TRBV7-3 with TRBJ2-3; TRBD2 might be the D (6 bases). The CDR3 is made up of 15 amino acids. Germline V gene sequence: CDR1 SGHTA, CDR2 FQGTGA. Between the trimmed V and J ends, which lost 5 bases and 2 bases, there was a span of 14 bases. CDR3: CASSIDGGFTDTQYF. The CDR3 coding sequence is TGTGCCAGCAGCATCGACGGAGGGTTCACAGATACGCAGTATTTT.

This rearrangement joins TRBV11-3 to TRBJ1-1; possible D gene TRBD1, 6 bases. CDR1 and CDR2 from the germline V gene are SGHNT and YENEEA. V was clipped by 4 bases and J by 2 bases, with 11 bases between them. The CDR3 sequence is 14 residues long. The CDR3 bases are TGTGCCAGCAGCTCAAGGGGGTTAAACACTGAAGCTTTCTTT. Translated, it gives CASSSRGLNTEAFF.

This clone showed up just once. The rearrangement joins TRBV18 to TRBJ2-5; 7 bases map to TRBD2. CDR3 length: 15 residues. V gave up 0 bases and J gave up 5 bases; unmatched junction bases: 6. CDR1 KGHSH and CDR2 LQKENI come from the germline V gene. The CDR3 DNA is TGTGCCAGCTCACCACCCGGCGGGAGTTATGAGACCCAGTACTTC. Encoded protein: CASSPPGGSYETQYF. Drawing the rest from reference TRBV18 and TRBJ2-5, the complete variable domain is NAGVMQNPRHLVRRRGQEARLRCSPMKGHSHVYWYRQLPEEGLKFMVYLQKENIIDESGMPKERFSAEFPKEGPSILRIQQVVRGDSAAYFCASSPPGGSYETQYFGPGTRLLVL.

The J gene is TRBJ2-1, the V gene TRBV19, with 7 bases that match TRBD2. The V gene end was trimmed by 4 bases and the J gene end by 3 bases; junction bases not matched to a gene: 6. This CDR3 has 15 amino acids. CDR1 and CDR2 from the germline V gene are LNHDA and SQIVND (reference sequence). The CDR3 reads CASSTPGGFYNEQFF. The CDR3 bases are TGTGCCAGTAGTACCCCCGGGGGGTTCTACAATGAGCAGTTCTTC.

The V call is TRBV6-5, the J call TRBJ2-5, with D possibly TRBD1 on 5 matching bases. Trimming took off 0 bases at V and 5 bases at J, with 13 bases between the two ends. In germline, CDR1 is MNHEY, CDR2 SVGAGI. This CDR3 contains 15 residues. For the CDR3, the DNA is TGTGCCAGCAGTTACTCGAGTCCCAGGGTGGAGACCCAGTACTTC. Its translation: CASSYSSPRVETQYF.

This CDR3 reads CASSLGPRSLNTEAFF. The CDR3 nucleotides are TGCGCCAGCAGCTTGGGTCCGAGATCTTTGAACACTGAAGCTTTCTTT. The chain carries TRBV5-1 and TRBJ1-1; D remains unclear. From germline, CDR1 is SGHRS and CDR2 YFSETQ. Trimming shortened V by 0 bases and J by 0 bases, and 12 bases separated the two germline ends. The CDR3 sequence is 16 residues long.

This clone was counted a single time. The V and J genes are TRBV4-2 and TRBJ2-1, with 11 bases aligning to TRBD2. The CDR3 sequence is 21 residues long. The ends lost 4 bases at V and 1 base at J; junction bases unmatched: 18. Germline V lookup: CDR1 LGHNA, CDR2 YNFKEQ. The DNA of the CDR3 is TGTGCCAGCAGCCTCCCGGGTTGGAGGGTAGCGGGAGGGCCGTCCTACAATGAGCAGTTCTTC. Amino acid sequence: CASSLPGWRVAGGPSYNEQFF.

DNA for the CDR3: TGTGCCAGTAGTATTAACAGGGGTTTGGGCAATCAGCCCCAGCATTTT. Translated, it gives CASSINRGLGNQPQHF. The chain joins TRBV19 to TRBJ1-5; 7 bases match TRBD1. V trimming: 3 bases; J trimming: 2 bases; junction bases outside the gene matches: 7. CDR3 length equals 16 residues. Per germline, CDR1 LNHDA and CDR2 SQIVND (reference sequence).

J is TRBJ2-5 and V is TRBV7-9; 7 nucleotides line up with TRBD2. The CDR3 is made up of 14 amino acids. The V and J ends lost 5 bases and 11 bases, in that order; junction bases with no gene match: 14. From germline, CDR1 is SEHNR and CDR2 FQNEAQ (reference sequence). In DNA form, the CDR3 reads TGTGCCAGCAGCCGTCTGATGTTAGCGGGTGAGCAGTACTTC. Protein sequence: CASSRLMLAGEQYF.

The chain combines TRBV2 with TRBJ1-4; 7 bases align to TRBD1. The length of the CDR3 is 14 residues. J lost 9 bases, V lost 9 bases, and 13 bases had no gene match. Germline assignment: CDR1 SNHLY and CDR2 FYNNEI. CDR3 nucleotides: TGTGCCAGTGGTAGTTCTGGACAGGTCAAAAAACTGTTTTTT. It specifies CASGSSGQVKKLFF.

J is TRBJ2-1 and V is TRBV4-3; 11 bases map to TRBD1. V shed 5 bases and J 4 bases; nucleotides not matched to a gene: 16. The CDR3 consists of 19 residues. The germline gives CDR1 LGHNA, CDR2 YSLEER. The CDR3 nucleotides are TGCGCCAGCAGCACCCGGGACAGGGGGTACAGCGGGCTATACAATGAGCAGTTCTTC. As protein: CASSTRDRGYSGLYNEQFF.

CDR3 protein: CASSSRLGAQETQYF. The CDR3 bases are TGCGCCAGCAGCTCAAGACTAGGAGCACAAGAGACCCAGTACTTC. This rearrangement joins TRBV5-1 to TRBJ2-5; tentative D call: TRBD2 (6 bases). CDR1 SGHRS and CDR2 YFSETQ come from the germline V gene. CDR3 length equals 15 residues. With 3 bases removed from V and 2 bases from J, the gap between germline ends came to 14 bases.